A selection of T cell receptor beta chains follows, all from one sample in a study of blood T cell repertoires in COVID-19. Libraries were prepared by immunoSEQ multiplex PCR; TCRdb keeps only in-frame clonotypes and omits some of them. In the table there are about 130,000 clones, about four fifths of which are singletons. Material: peripheral blood. Receptors were obtained from a woman at least 80 years old with acute or convalescent COVID-19. CDR3s leave out the opening cysteine and the closing phenylalanine or tryptophan.

J gene | V gene | CDR3 protein
TRBJ1-5 | TRBV19 | ASGEGRNQPQH
TRBJ2-7 | TRBV7-6 | ASSSDRGRQDEQY
TRBJ2-5 | TRBV3-1/TRBV3-2 | ASSQPGGGETQY
TRBJ2-1 | TRBV11-1 | ASRGTSGGANEQF
TRBJ1-5 | TRBV5-8 | ASSLGQGAWQPQH
TRBJ1-5 | TRBV4-1 | ASSPTLDQPQH
TRBJ2-1 | TRBV12-5 | ASGLTPGQEDNEQF
TRBJ2-6 | TRBV7-3 | ASSFGVKYSGANVLT
TRBJ2-5 | TRBV2 | ASSEVAVRLKD
TRBJ2-3 | TRBV11-2 | ASSPIAGAITDTQY
TRBJ2-1 | TRBV5-1 | ASRLTGGGADNEQF
TRBJ1-1 | TRBV2 | ASQTGPYTEAF
TRBJ1-5 | TRBV4-1 | ASSQVYRVKQPQH
TRBJ1-2 | TRBV7-9 | ASSLLQGANGYT
TRBJ1-1 | TRBV27 | ASSLSWTGGRAEAF
TRBJ2-1 | TRBV2 | ASTQGPYNEQF
TRBJ2-7 | TRBV2 | ASSGFGQGSYEQY
TRBJ1-2 | TRBV27 | ASRLTPQGLGGYT
TRBJ2-1 | TRBV2 | ASSSLAGGSYNEQF
TRBJ1-6 | TRBV7-2 | ASSLAQGNYNSPLH
TRBJ1-2 | TRBV27 | ASSPRGQGNGYT
TRBJ1-2 | TRBV6-5 | ASSQGGGYGYT
TRBJ2-5 | TRBV7-2 | ASSTRDQETQY
TRBJ2-1 | TRBV7-2 | ASSQLAGGPQEQF
TRBJ1-2 | TRBV19 | ASSISRTGSYGYT
TRBJ1-4 | TRBV5-1 | ASSLGVNEKLF
TRBJ1-2 | TRBV2 | ASSPDRMAGYT
TRBJ2-7 | TRBV28 | ASSGTGGSYEQY
TRBJ1-2 | TRBV18 | ASSPGQGPFYGYT
TRBJ1-1 | TRBV6-6 | ASSRNSRNRRNTEAF
TRBJ1-1 | TRBV3-1/TRBV3-2 | ASSQGGQGWANTEAF
TRBJ2-7 | TRBV29-1 | SVGGGGYEQY
TRBJ2-6 | TRBV27 | ASSLGVSGSRFGANVLT
TRBJ1-5 | TRBV21-1 | ASSLEEGGDSNQPQH
TRBJ1-5 | TRBV5-8 | ASSPDRTITLPQH
TRBJ1-1 | TRBV2 | ASLAARGAGAF
TRBJ2-1 | TRBV7-9 | ASSLSKNRGSEYNEQF
TRBJ1-6 | TRBV11-2 | ASSFESRRSPLH
TRBJ2-6 | TRBV7-2 | ASRYWEPGANVLT
TRBJ2-1 | TRBV7-2 | ASSLIPQSNNEQF
TRBJ1-2 | TRBV30 | AWSGRGRGFYGYT
TRBJ2-1 | TRBV3-1/TRBV3-2 | ASSRGGGPFNEQF
TRBJ2-1 | TRBV5-1 | ASSPGGIYNEQF
TRBJ1-1 | TRBV10-3 | AIKNRPRGRDTEAF
TRBJ1-4 | TRBV5-4 | ASRGGENEKLF
TRBJ2-1 | TRBV3-1/TRBV3-2 | ASSPGLATYNEQF
TRBJ1-5 | TRBV6-2/TRBV6-3 | ASSRGQEGNQPQH
TRBJ2-1 | TRBV7-6 | ASSLEGGRDWSNEQF
TRBJ1-2 | TRBV29-1 | SVGGQGYGYT
TRBJ1-1 | TRBV2 | ASKNRGLNTEAF
TRBJ1-1 | TRBV12-3/TRBV12-4 | ASSPGQYEAF
TRBJ2-1 | TRBV2 | ASSLGQGPRNEQF
TRBJ1-1 | TRBV11-2 | ASSQGRQGATF
TRBJ1-5 | TRBV6-5 | ASSYGGGNQPQH
TRBJ1-5 | TRBV5-1 | ASRTSPGDQPQH
TRBJ1-5 | TRBV13 | ASSKQGDGQPQH
TRBJ1-1 | TRBV5-4 | ASSSNPGTGRNTEAF
TRBJ2-5 | TRBV7-7 | ASTALASETQY
TRBJ2-5 | TRBV4-1 | ASSQVAGGQETQY